This T cell receptor beta chain came from a study of OX40 agonist ivuxolimab in advanced cancers. Concerning the study at large: The costimulatory receptor OX40 (CD134) was targeted by ivuxolimab, a fully human IgG2 agonistic monoclonal antibody. Prior anti-PD-1, anti-PD-L1 or anti-CTLA-4 therapy was permitted, and less than 45% of dose-escalation patients had received checkpoint inhibitors. The paper describes the monotherapy dose-escalation part (N ≈ 50 patients) of the phase I trial of ivuxolimab. Three dose-escalation patients achieved partial responses, one with hepatocellular carcinoma and two with cutaneous melanoma. A male proportion of approximately 83% and a mean age of 60 years, ranging from about 20 to 79, were recorded for the dose-escalation cohort. Of the approximately 54 patients in dose escalation, about 19 had hepatocellular carcinoma, around 15 had melanoma, 9 had renal cell carcinoma and 9 had head and neck cancer. Intravenous ivuxolimab was administered to patients every 2 weeks at six dose levels: 0.01, 0.1, 0.3, 1.5, 3 and 10 mg/kg. The point of sequencing TCRbeta in the periphery was to test whether ivuxolimab changed TCR sequence diversity and drove clonal T-cell expansion.

The cysteine opens and the phenylalanine closes a CDR3 of 16 amino acids. The only DNA kept is the CDR3, 48 bases in frame from the first base. Trimming leaves V shorter by 0 bases and J shorter by 4 bases, with the junction holding 7 bases beyond the gene matches. CDR1 SGDLS and CDR2 YYNGEE are derived from the germline V gene. Genomic DNA was isolated from the sorted cells so that the TCRbeta CDR3 region could be sequenced. TCRbeta CDR3 regions were sequenced using the immunoSEQ Assay. The clones in this table, taken by TCRdb from immuneACCESS, are in-frame only. Not every clone is retained; where verified, under half of the shortfall comes from an unresolved V gene, and the cause of the rest is unknown. Here the sample has 100,000 or so clones; roughly 95% occur a single time. 0.15% to 0.2% of the sample goes to the ten largest clones. General study outcomes and caveats: Antigen specificity was not determined for the clonally expanded peripheral T cells. In the 0.1-3.0 mg/kg groups, partial responders were among the patients with the lowest normalized peripheral clonal expansion, particularly in CD8+ T cells. Low levels of normalized T-cell clonal expansion were also seen in some nonresponding patients. After ivuxolimab, CD8+ T cells had more expanded clones than CD4+ T cells on average. At doses from 0.1 to 3.0 mg/kg, clonal expansion was seen in both CD4+ and CD8+ blood T cells between baseline and week 6.

The trial excluded patients who had a history of autoimmune disease or were on systemic immunosuppression. Peripheral blood for TCR sequencing was collected from all dose cohorts at baseline, on cycle 4 day 1, and on cycle 7 day 1. Samples were obtained from an open-label, multicenter, first-in-human phase I dose-escalation trial of ivuxolimab. Adults with locally advanced or metastatic head and neck squamous cell, hepatocellular, melanoma or renal cell carcinoma were enrolled in the trial. CD4+ and CD8+ T cells were sorted separately from peripheral blood before TCR sequencing. As to this clone: Its antigen is currently not known. Per-base quality was not reported, and no clone a single base away is much larger than it.

This specimen was CD4+ or CD8+ T cells sorted from blood, taken in a trial of the OX40 agonist ivuxolimab. The clonotype comes from an adult with an advanced solid tumor such as melanoma, head and neck, liver or kidney cancer. Rearrangement joined TRBV9 to TRBJ2-3, with 8 junctional bases fitting TRBD2. CDR3 loop: CASSVGRGGRADTQYF. The DNA sequence is as follows: TGTGCCAGCAGCGTAGGTCGGGGGGGCCGGGCAGATACGCAGTATTTT. With all but the CDR3 taken from the reference TRBV9 and TRBJ2-3 genes, the full variable domain is: DSGVTQTPKHLITATGQRVTLRCSPRSGDLSVYWYQQSLDQGLQFLIQYYNGEERAKGNILERFSAQQFPDLHSELNLSSLELGDSALYFCASSVGRGGRADTQYFGPGTRLTVL.